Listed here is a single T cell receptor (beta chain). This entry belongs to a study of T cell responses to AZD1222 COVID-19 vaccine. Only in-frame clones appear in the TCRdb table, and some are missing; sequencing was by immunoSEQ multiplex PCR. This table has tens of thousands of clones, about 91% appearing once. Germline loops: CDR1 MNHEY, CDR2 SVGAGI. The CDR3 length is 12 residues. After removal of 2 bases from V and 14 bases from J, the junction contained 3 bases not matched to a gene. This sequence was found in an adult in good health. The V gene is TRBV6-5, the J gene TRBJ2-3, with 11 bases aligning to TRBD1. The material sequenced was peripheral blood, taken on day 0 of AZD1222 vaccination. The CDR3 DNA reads TGTGCCAGCAGTTACCGGGACAGGGGGATGTATTTT. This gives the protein CASSYRDRGMYF.